Sequencing of this TCR beta chain was carried out in a study of CD8 T cells in Susac syndrome. Notes on the study in general: As the study acknowledged, the number of individuals who were part of its TCR sequencing and HLA analysis was relatively small.

0.5 to 1 ug RNA was reverse transcribed with random hexamers. TCRdb used MiXCR to reprocess the immunoSEQ multiplex PCR reads, holding one entry per CDR3 protein. The table has 160,000 or so distinct CDR3 sequences, around 92% seen once; the top ten hold under 0.085%. To note about this clonotype: What it binds is not known.

V was clipped by 0 bases and J by 5 bases, with 11 bases between them. The CDR3 is 13 residues long. In germline, CDR1 is GTSNPN, CDR2 SVGIG (reference sequence). The chain uses TRBV30 and TRBJ2-7, with a weak D call TRBD2 (6 bases). Material: CD4+ T cells from PBMCs. This TCR was recovered from a human donor in good health. The CDR3 loop reads CAWSVGLANEQYF. Written as DNA, the CDR3 is TGTGCCTGGAGTGTTGGCCTAGCGAACGAGCAGTACTTC.